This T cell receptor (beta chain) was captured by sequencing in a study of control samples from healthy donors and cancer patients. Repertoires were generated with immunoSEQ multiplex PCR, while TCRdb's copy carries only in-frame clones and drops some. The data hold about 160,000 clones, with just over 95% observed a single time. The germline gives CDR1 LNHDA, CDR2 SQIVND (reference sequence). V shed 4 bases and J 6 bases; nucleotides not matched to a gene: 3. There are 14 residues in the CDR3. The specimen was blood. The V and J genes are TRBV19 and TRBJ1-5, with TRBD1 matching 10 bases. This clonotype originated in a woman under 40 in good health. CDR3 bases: TGTGCCAGTAGTACTGACAGGGGGCGTCAGCCCCAGCATTTT. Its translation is CASSTDRGRQPQHF.